This T cell receptor (beta chain) was sequenced in a study of regulatory T cells in long-lasting Graves disease (dated by TCRdb to the early 2020s). About the study as a whole: To count as having persistent Graves' disease, a patient had to have received antithyroid drug treatment for over 5 years with TSH receptor autoantibodies remaining persistently positive. Persistent Graves' disease patients were compared with newly diagnosed Graves' disease patients by peripheral blood TCR sequencing and RNA sequencing. The study was conducted in China and was registered as a clinical trial. A total of around 33 samples were covered by TCR sequencing, comprising roughly 13 persistent and approximately 20 newly diagnosed Graves' disease patients. On average, persistent Graves' disease patients in the clinical cohort had been on antithyroid drugs for around ten years.

What the authors observed across the whole study: Sequencing and analysis were restricted to the TCR beta chain. Persistent disease showed preferential use of TRBV28, TRBJ1-2 and TRBJ2-5, whereas newly diagnosed disease favored TRBV20-1 and TRBJ2-1. More public clonotypes were shared among persistent patients (roughly 3,000) than among newly diagnosed patients (roughly 1,000). The authors acknowledged the small sample size as a limitation that may reduce accuracy. Persistent Graves' disease patients showed lower TCR Shannon entropy and fewer highly expanded clones than newly diagnosed patients, suggesting clonal expansion. Peripheral blood alone was examined, since thyroid tissue, which constituted the primary lesion, could not be accessed.

In the case of this clonotype: Its antigen is still unknown. Within one base of it there is no much larger clone, and no base qualities were kept.

V is cut by 2 bases and J by 12 bases, and the space between the germline ends is 8 bases. Including cysteine and phenylalanine, the CDR3 has 12 amino acids. The DNA shown is the 36-base CDR3, in frame from base 1. The germline V gene yields MNHNS for CDR1 and SASEGT for CDR2. The library came from multiplex PCR. The listed sequencing device is Illumina HiSeq 4000. TCR beta libraries were built with iRepertoire HTBI primers and Arm-PCR amplification of CDR3 regions. Before sequencing, the PCR products went through gel purification. The original methods were these. Gene usage analysis of CDR3 amino acid clonotypes relied on the 60 or so TRBV and 15 or so TRBJ segments identified across samples. Filtered high-quality paired reads were merged into contigs using COPE and FqMerger. BLAST was used to align contigs to IMGT TRBV, TRBD and TRBJ reference genes, and CDR3 was defined according to IMGT. Any clonotype with a frequency above 0.1% was counted as a highly expanded clone. Repertoire diversity was measured by Shannon entropy, and V-J evenness by the Gini coefficient. Public clonotypes were defined as clonotypes shared by more than one individual. The raw public data were reprocessed by TCRdb itself: fastp quality trimming at Q25, MiXCR clonotype calling, in-frame beta chains only. Every distinct CDR3 protein forms one entry, paired with its most common genes and DNA. The V and J calls, along with clone size, are taken from TCRdb and not from the paper's own processing. Within this sample are over 650,000 distinct CDR3 sequences, with about 30% of them counted one time only. Together, the top ten hold about two fifths of the sample.

In light of the paper, this sample's time point label describes: persistent/refractory GD, antithyroid drugs over 5 years with positive TRAb. RNA was extracted from PBMCs in TRIzol for both TCR sequencing and RNA sequencing. The diagnosis of Graves' disease followed American Thyroid Association guidelines. Patients were recruited from an endocrinology department in Xi'an, China. Each patient gave 7 to 9.5 milliliters of peripheral blood, collected in an EDTA anticoagulant tube. Ficoll Paque Plus density gradient separation was used to isolate PBMCs, and no additional T cell sorting was done. An Agilent 2100 Bioanalyzer and agarose gel were used to check RNA quality, while a NanoDrop 2000 measured RNA concentration.

The sample in question was peripheral blood mononuclear cells (PBMCs), obtained when the disease was refractory, from a patient treated with antithyroid drugs. The TCR comes from a female donor with Graves disease. The receptor chain draws on TRBV6-1 and TRBJ1-6; too little of a D gene remains to name it. The nucleotide sequence is given as TGTGCCAGCAGTGAAAGAAGGGAACCCCTCCACTTT. This is translated as CASSERREPLHF.